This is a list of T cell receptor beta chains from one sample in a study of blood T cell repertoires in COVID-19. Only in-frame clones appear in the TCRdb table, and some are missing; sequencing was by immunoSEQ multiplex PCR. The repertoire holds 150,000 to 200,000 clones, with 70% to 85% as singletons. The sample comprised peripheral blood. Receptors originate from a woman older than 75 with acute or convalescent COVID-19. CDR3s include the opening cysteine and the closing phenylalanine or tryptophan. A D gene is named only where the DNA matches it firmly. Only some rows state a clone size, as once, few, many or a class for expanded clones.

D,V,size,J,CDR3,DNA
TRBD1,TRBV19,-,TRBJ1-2,CASSIDRGIGYTF,TGTGCCAGTAGTATAGACAGGGGGATTGGCTACACCTTC
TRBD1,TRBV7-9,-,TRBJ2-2,CASSSSNRGNTGELFF,TGTGCCAGCAGCTCGTCTAACAGGGGGAACACCGGGGAGCTGTTTTTT
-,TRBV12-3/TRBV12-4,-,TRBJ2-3,CASSGQSTDTQYF,TGTGCCAGCAGTGGACAGAGCACAGATACGCAGTATTTT
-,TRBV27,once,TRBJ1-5,CASTPLGQARRSNQPQHF,TGTGCCAGCACCCCTCTTGGGCAGGCCCGGCGAAGCAATCAGCCCCAGCATTTT
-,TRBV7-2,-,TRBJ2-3,CASSSPIGYTDTQYF,TGTGCCAGCAGCTCCCCGATCGGGTACACAGATACGCAGTATTTT
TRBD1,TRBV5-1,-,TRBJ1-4,CASSSGTGGEEKLFF,TGCGCCAGCAGCTCCGGGACAGGGGGAGAGGAAAAACTGTTTTTT
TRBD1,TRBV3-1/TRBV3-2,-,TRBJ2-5,CASSQNRGSETQYF,TGTGCCAGCAGCCAAAACAGGGGAAGTGAGACTCAGTACTTC
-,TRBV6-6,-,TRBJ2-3,CASSYRAGDTQYF,TGTGCCAGCAGTTATCGTGCCGGGGATACGCAGTATTTT
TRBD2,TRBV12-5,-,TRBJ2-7,CASGLSAGGPYEQYF,TGTGCTAGTGGTTTGAGTGCGGGAGGGCCTTACGAGCAGTACTTC
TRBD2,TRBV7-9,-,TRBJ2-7,CASSKGLSPHEQYF,TGTGCCAGCAGCAAGGGACTATCTCCCCACGAGCAGTACTTC
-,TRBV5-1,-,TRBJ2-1,CASSFGQGITYNEQFF,TGCGCCAGCAGCTTCGGGCAGGGTATCACCTACAATGAGCAGTTCTTC
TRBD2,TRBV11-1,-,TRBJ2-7,CASSLEAGAFYEQYF,TGTGCCAGCAGCTTAGAAGCGGGAGCCTTCTACGAGCAGTACTTC
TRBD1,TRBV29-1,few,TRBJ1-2,CSGGQGVVYTF,TGCAGCGGGGGACAGGGAGTGGTCTACACCTTC
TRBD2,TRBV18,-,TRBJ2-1,CASSPPVSSGLNEQFF,TGTGCCAGCTCACCCCCGGTCTCTAGCGGTTTGAATGAGCAGTTCTTC